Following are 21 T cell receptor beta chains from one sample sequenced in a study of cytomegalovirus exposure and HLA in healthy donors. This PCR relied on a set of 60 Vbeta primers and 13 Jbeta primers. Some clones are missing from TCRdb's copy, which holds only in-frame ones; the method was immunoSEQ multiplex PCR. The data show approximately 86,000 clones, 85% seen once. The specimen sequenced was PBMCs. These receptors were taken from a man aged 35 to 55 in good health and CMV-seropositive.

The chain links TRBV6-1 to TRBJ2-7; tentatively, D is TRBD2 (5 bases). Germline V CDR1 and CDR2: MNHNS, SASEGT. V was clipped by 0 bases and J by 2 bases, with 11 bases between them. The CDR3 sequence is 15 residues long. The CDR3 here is CASSEALVGAYEQYF. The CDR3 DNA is TGTGCCAGCAGTGAAGCGCTCGTGGGAGCCTACGAGCAGTACTTC.

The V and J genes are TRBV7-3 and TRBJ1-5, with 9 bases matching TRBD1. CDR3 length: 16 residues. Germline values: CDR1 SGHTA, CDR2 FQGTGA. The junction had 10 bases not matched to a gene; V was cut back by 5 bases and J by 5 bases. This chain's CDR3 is CASSPIRGQGDQPQHF. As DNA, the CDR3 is TGTGCCAGCAGCCCAATTAGGGGACAGGGAGATCAGCCCCAGCATTTT.

The CDR3 region has the DNA TGTGCCAGCAGGAACCATGACAGGATCCCTACGCAGTATTTT. Its translation: CASRNHDRIPTQYF. The rearrangement uses TRBV6-1 and TRBJ2-3; D might be TRBD1 (6 bases). From germline, CDR1 is MNHNS and CDR2 SASEGT. The V and J ends lost 6 bases and 8 bases respectively, with 18 bases between them. The CDR3 runs to 14 residues.

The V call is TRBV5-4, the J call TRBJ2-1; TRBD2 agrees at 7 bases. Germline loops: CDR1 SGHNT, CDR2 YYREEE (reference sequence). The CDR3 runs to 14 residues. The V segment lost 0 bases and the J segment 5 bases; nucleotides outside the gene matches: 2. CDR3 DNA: TGTGCCAGCAGCTTGGCCCTAGCGGACAATGAGCAGTTCTTC. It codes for CASSLALADNEQFF.

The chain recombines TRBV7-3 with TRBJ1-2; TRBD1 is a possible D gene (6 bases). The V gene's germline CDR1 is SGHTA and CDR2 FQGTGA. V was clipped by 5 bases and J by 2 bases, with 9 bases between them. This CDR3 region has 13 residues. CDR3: CASSPDRNYGYTF. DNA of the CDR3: TGTGCCAGCAGCCCGGACAGAAACTATGGCTACACCTTC.

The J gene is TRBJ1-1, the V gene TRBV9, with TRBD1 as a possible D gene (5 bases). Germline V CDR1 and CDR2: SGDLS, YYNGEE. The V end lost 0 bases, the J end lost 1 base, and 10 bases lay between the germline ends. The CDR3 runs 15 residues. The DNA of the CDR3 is TGTGCCAGCAGCGTAGATCTAGGGGAGAACACTGAAGCTTTCTTT. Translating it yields CASSVDLGENTEAFF.

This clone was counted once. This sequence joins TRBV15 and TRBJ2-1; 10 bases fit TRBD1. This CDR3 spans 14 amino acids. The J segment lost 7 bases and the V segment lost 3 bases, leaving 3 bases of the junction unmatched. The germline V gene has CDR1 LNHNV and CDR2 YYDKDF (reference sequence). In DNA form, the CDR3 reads TGTGCCACCAGCAGGGACAGGGGGTGGAATGAGCAGTTCTTC. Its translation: CATSRDRGWNEQFF.

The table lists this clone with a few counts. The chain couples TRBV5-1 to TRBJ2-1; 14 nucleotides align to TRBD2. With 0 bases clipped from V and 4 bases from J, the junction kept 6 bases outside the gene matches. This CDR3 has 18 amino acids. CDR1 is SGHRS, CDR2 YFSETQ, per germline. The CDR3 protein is CASSLAGTSGSGYNEQFF. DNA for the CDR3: TGCGCCAGCAGCTTGGCAGGGACTAGCGGGAGTGGATACAATGAGCAGTTCTTC.

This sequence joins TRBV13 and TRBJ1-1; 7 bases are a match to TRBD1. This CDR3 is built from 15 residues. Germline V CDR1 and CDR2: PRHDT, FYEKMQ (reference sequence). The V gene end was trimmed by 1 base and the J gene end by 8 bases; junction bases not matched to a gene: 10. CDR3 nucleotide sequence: TGTGCCAGCAGCTTAGAAGGAGGGACAGCCCACGAAGCTTTCTTT. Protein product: CASSLEGGTAHEAFF.

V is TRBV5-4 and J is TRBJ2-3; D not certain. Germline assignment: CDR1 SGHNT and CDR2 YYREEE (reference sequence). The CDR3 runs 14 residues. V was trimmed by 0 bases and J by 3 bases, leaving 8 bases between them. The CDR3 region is CASSLELTTDTQYF. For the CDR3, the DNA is TGTGCCAGCAGCTTGGAACTAACTACAGATACGCAGTATTTT.

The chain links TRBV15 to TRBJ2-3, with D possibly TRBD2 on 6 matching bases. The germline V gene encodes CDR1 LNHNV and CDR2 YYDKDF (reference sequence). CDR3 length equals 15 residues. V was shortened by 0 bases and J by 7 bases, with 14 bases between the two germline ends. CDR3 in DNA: TGTGCCACCAGCAGAGATGGGGCGGGGATGAATACGCAGTATTTT. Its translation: CATSRDGAGMNTQYF. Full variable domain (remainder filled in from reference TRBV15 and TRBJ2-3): DAMVIQNPRYQVTQFGKPVTLSCSQTLNHNVMYWYQQKSSQAPKLLFHYYDKDFNNEADTPDNFQSRRPNTSFCFLDIRSPGLGDTAMYLCATSRDGAGMNTQYFGPGTRLTVL.

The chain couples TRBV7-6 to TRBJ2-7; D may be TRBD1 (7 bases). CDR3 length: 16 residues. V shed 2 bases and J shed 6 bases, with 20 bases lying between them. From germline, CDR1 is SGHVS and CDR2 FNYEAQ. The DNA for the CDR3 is TGTGCCAGCAGCTTAAAGTGGGGGGACAGTTTGGGCGAGCAGTACTTC. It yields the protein CASSLKWGDSLGEQYF.

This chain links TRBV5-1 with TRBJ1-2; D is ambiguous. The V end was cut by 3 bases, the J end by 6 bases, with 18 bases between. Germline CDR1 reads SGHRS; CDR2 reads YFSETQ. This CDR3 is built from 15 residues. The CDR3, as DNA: TGCGCCAGCAGCTACTTCACGGCACCCCAGGATGGCTACACCTTC. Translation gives CASSYFTAPQDGYTF.

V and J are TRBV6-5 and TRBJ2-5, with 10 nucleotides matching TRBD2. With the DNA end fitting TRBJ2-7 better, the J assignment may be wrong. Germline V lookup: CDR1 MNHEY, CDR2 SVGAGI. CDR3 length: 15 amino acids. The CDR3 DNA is TGTGCCAGCAGACGACCTAGCGGGGGCTCCTACGAGCAGTACTTC. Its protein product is CASRRPSGGSYEQYF.

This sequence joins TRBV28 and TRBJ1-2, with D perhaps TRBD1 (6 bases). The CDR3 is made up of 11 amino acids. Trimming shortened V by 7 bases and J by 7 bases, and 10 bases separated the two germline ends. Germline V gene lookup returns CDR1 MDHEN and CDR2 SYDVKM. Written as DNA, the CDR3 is TGTGCCAGCAAGGGGGTCTTTGGCTACACCTTC. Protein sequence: CASKGVFGYTF.

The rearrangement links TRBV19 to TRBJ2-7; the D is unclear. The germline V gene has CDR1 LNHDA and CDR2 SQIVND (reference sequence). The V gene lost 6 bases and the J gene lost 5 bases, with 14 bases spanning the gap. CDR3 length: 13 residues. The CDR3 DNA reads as TGTGCCAGTAGCCCGATTTTTCCGGACGAGCAGTACTTC. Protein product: CASSPIFPDEQYF.

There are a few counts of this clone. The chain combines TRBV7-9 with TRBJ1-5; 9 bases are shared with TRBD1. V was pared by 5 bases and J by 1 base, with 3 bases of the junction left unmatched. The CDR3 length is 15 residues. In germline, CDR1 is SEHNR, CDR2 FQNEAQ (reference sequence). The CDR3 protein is CASSEDRGSNQPQHF. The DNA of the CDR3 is TGTGCCAGCAGCGAGGACAGGGGAAGCAATCAGCCCCAGCATTTT.

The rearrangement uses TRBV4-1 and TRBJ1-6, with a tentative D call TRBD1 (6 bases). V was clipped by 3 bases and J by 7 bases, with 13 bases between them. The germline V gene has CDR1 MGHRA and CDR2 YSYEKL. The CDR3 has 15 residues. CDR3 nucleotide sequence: TGCGCCAGCAGCCATGGACCTGGACAGAATTCACCCCTCCACTTT. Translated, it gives CASSHGPGQNSPLHF.

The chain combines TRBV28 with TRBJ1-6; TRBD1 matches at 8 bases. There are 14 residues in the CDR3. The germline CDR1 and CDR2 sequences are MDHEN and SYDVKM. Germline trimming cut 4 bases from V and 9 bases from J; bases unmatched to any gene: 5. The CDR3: CASSSGQGTSPLHF. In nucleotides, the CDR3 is TGTGCCAGCAGTTCCGGACAGGGTACTTCACCCCTCCACTTT.

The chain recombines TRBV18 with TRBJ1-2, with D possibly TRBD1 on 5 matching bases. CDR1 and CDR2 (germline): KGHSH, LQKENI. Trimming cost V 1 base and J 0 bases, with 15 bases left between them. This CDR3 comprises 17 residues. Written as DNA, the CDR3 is TGTGCCAGCTCACCACGAAGGGGCGCCGTGGCTAACTATGGCTACACCTTC. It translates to CASSPRRGAVANYGYTF.

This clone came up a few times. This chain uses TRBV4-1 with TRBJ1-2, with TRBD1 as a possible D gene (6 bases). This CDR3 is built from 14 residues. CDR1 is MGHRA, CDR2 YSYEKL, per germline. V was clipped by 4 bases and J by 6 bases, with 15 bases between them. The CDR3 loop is CASSPETGLHGYTF. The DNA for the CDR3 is TGCGCCAGCAGCCCAGAGACAGGCCTCCATGGCTACACCTTC.